The TCR beta chain under discussion was sequenced for a study of T cells after yellow fever vaccination. Findings and caveats of the study: The study found a weaker secondary response that peaked faster, day 5 versus 15.

With respect to this clonotype: Its specificity is not known.

The J segment lost 7 bases and the V segment lost 3 bases, leaving 13 bases of the junction unmatched. The CDR3 contains 16 residues. Germline V gene lookup returns CDR1 LGHDT and CDR2 YNNKEL (reference sequence). TCRdb fed the 5' RACE reads into MiXCR, producing one record per CDR3 protein. Here the sample spans 500,000 to 650,000 distinct CDR3 sequences, less than 20% being singletons. The material sequenced was PBMCs, taken less than 6 days after the first yellow fever vaccination. The chain joins TRBV3-1 to TRBJ2-7; 9 nucleotides align to TRBD1. The receptor's source is a young man who received the YFV17D yellow fever vaccine. CDR3 residues: CASSHRTGEPFGEQYF. In DNA, the CDR3 is TGTGCCAGCAGCCACAGGACAGGGGAACCCTTTGGGGAGCAGTACTTC.